A selection of T cell receptor beta chains follows, all from one sample in a study of Ad26.COV2.S vaccination and SARS-CoV-2 variants. Only in-frame clones appear in the TCRdb table, and some are missing; sequencing was by immunoSEQ multiplex PCR. The sample records 97,000 or so clones, around 81% being singletons. The starting material was peripheral blood, obtained after recovery from COVID-19. The receptors here all came from a human donor who had recovered from COVID-19. Both conserved end residues are part of each CDR3. Fields, in order: CDR3 length, V gene, D gene, J gene, clone size, CDR3 DNA, CDR3 protein. The D gene is left open where the match is weak. Size tells how often a clone was seen (once, few, many) or the class of an expanded clone, and some rows leave it out.

len: 15
v_gene: TRBV7-9
d_gene: .
j_gene: TRBJ1-2
abundance: .
CDR3nt: TGTGCCAGCAGCTTAGCCGGAATGACTAACTATGGCTACACCTTC
CDR3aa: CASSLAGMTNYGYTF

len: 18
v_gene: TRBV7-2
d_gene: TRBD1
j_gene: TRBJ2-6
abundance: .
CDR3nt: TGTGCCAGCAGTCAAGGGGGACAGGGGGCTTCTGGGGCCAACGTCCTGACTTTC
CDR3aa: CASSQGGQGASGANVLTF

len: 12
v_gene: TRBV30
d_gene: .
j_gene: TRBJ2-7
abundance: .
CDR3nt: TGTGCCTGGAGTGATAGTCGTTACGAGCAGTACTTC
CDR3aa: CAWSDSRYEQYF

len: 15
v_gene: TRBV12-5
d_gene: .
j_gene: TRBJ1-1
abundance: .
CDR3nt: TGTGCTAGTGGTTTGGTACCGGACGGGGACACTGAAGCTTTCTTT
CDR3aa: CASGLVPDGDTEAFF

len: 13
v_gene: TRBV4-2
d_gene: .
j_gene: TRBJ1-4
abundance: .
CDR3nt: TGTGCCAGCAGCCCCTCGAGCGAGGACGAGCTGTTTTTT
CDR3aa: CASSPSSEDELFF

len: 15
v_gene: TRBV7-9
d_gene: TRBD1
j_gene: TRBJ2-1
abundance: .
CDR3nt: TGTGCCAGCACCGATACGGGACAGGTGGGCAATGAGCAGTTCTTC
CDR3aa: CASTDTGQVGNEQFF

len: 15
v_gene: TRBV5-1
d_gene: .
j_gene: TRBJ1-3
abundance: .
CDR3nt: TGCGCCAGCAGCTTGGTTTGTCACTCTGGAAACACCATATATTTT
CDR3aa: CASSLVCHSGNTIYF

len: 13
v_gene: TRBV7-9
d_gene: TRBD1
j_gene: TRBJ2-7
abundance: .
CDR3nt: TGTGCCAGCAGCTCCAGGGGGCTCTACGAGCAGTACTTC
CDR3aa: CASSSRGLYEQYF

len: 14
v_gene: TRBV4-1
d_gene: .
j_gene: TRBJ1-1
abundance: few
CDR3nt: TGCGCCAGCAGCCACCAGGCGGGGGGAACTGAAGCTTTCTTT
CDR3aa: CASSHQAGGTEAFF

len: 14
v_gene: TRBV5-4
d_gene: .
j_gene: TRBJ2-5
abundance: .
CDR3nt: TGTGCCAGCAGCTTTCAAAACGGTGGGGGGACCCAGTACTTC
CDR3aa: CASSFQNGGGTQYF

len: 16
v_gene: TRBV5-1
d_gene: TRBD1
j_gene: TRBJ2-2
abundance: .
CDR3nt: TGCGCCAGCAGCCGGCGTAATACAGGGGGAATCGGGGAGCTGTTTTTT
CDR3aa: CASSRRNTGGIGELFF

len: 17
v_gene: TRBV11-2
d_gene: TRBD1
j_gene: TRBJ2-1
abundance: .
CDR3nt: TGTGCCAGCAGCCGTACCGGGACAGGGGGCTCCTACAATGAGCAGTTCTTC
CDR3aa: CASSRTGTGGSYNEQFF

len: 13
v_gene: TRBV11-2
d_gene: .
j_gene: TRBJ2-7
abundance: few
CDR3nt: TGTGCCAGCAGCTTGCAGGGGATTCACGAGCAGTACTTC
CDR3aa: CASSLQGIHEQYF

len: 13
v_gene: TRBV7-2
d_gene: .
j_gene: TRBJ1-1
abundance: few
CDR3nt: TGTGCCAGCAGCTTAGGGGCCAGGGGTGAAGCTTTCTTT
CDR3aa: CASSLGARGEAFF